This is a list of T cell receptor beta chains from one sample in a study of blood T cells in healthy people across ages. One entry per CDR3 protein results from TCRdb running MiXCR on the 5' RACE reads. Of about 780,000 distinct CDR3 sequences in the sample, about 47% were seen once. The sequencing input was blood. The receptor set was obtained from a man older than 75 in good health. CDR3s include the opening cysteine and the closing phenylalanine or tryptophan. A D gene is named only where the DNA matches it firmly. Clone sizes are given selectively: once, few, many, or a class where the clone is expanded.

15 | NA | NA | TRBJ2-7 | TRBV20-1 | CSASIAEELSYEQYF | TGCAGTGCTAGCATAGCGGAGGAGTTGTCCTACGAGCAGTACTTC
14 | NA | many | TRBJ2-5 | TRBV5-1 | CASSWKTVSETQYF | TGCGCCAGCAGCTGGAAGACAGTTTCCGAGACCCAGTACTTC
14 | NA | NA | TRBJ1-2 | TRBV20-1 | CSARGAPVGYGYTF | TGCAGTGCTAGAGGTGCCCCGGTAGGCTATGGCTACACCTTC
17 | NA | NA | TRBJ2-2 | TRBV15 | CATSRDRRAGSTGELFF | TGTGCCACCAGCAGAGATAGGAGGGCAGGAAGCACCGGGGAGCTGTTTTTT
11 | NA | few | TRBJ1-2 | TRBV6-1 | CASSDPGGYTF | TGTGCCAGCAGTGACCCGGGGGGCTACACCTTC
14 | NA | once | TRBJ2-7 | TRBV5-1 | CASSLDQVGCEQYF | TGCGCCAGCAGCTTGGATCAAGTGGGATGTGAGCAGTACTTC
16 | TRBD1 | NA | TRBJ1-1 | TRBV7-2 | CASSYPGQGSNTGAFF | TGTGCCAGCAGCTATCCGGGACAGGGATCGAACACTGGAGCTTTCTTT
17 | TRBD2 | NA | TRBJ2-2 | TRBV5-1 | CASRMEASGRFTGELFF | TGCGCCAGCAGAATGGAGGCTAGCGGGAGGTTCACCGGGGAGCTGTTTTTT
14 | NA | few | TRBJ2-7 | TRBV20-1 | CSARGPFAVNEQYF | TGCAGTGCTAGAGGCCCTTTTGCGGTGAACGAGCAGTACTTC
15 | NA | NA | TRBJ2-7 | TRBV3-1 | CASSQENRLTYEQYF | TGTGCCAGCAGCCAAGAAAACAGGTTAACCTACGAGCAGTACTTC
12 | TRBD2 | NA | TRBJ2-5 | TRBV11-3 | CASSFTREVQYF | TGTGCCAGCAGCTTTACGCGGGAGGTTCAGTACTTC
12 | TRBD1 | many | TRBJ2-1 | TRBV28 | CASSLLSGGWFF | TGTGCCAGCAGTTTATTGTCAGGGGGCTGGTTCTTC
17 | TRBD2 | NA | TRBJ2-5 | TRBV4-2 | CASSQGGLAGFQETQYF | TGTGCCAGCAGCCAAGGGGGACTAGCGGGTTTCCAAGAGACCCAGTACTTC
14 | NA | NA | TRBJ2-1 | TRBV9 | CASSVAHQTPEQFF | TGTGCCAGCAGCGTAGCTCATCAGACCCCTGAGCAGTTCTTC
15 | NA | few | TRBJ2-3 | TRBV28 | CASTPLGVETDTQYF | TGTGCCAGCACGCCCCTGGGGGTTGAAACAGATACGCAGTATTTT
18 | NA | NA | TRBJ2-7 | TRBV5-1 | CASSLASSPAGTAYEQYF | TGCGCCAGCAGCTTGGCCTCGTCTCCGGCGGGAACCGCCTACGAGCAGTACTTC
14 | NA | NA | TRBJ2-5 | TRBV5-1 | CASSLGRMRETQYF | TGCGCCAGCAGCTTGGGCAGAATGAGGGAGACCCAGTACTTC
17 | NA | NA | TRBJ2-1 | TRBV24-1 | CATSDLRSRTSIHEQFF | TGTGCCACCAGTGATTTGCGTTCGAGGACATCTATACATGAGCAGTTCTTC
14 | NA | NA | TRBJ2-1 | TRBV7-2 | CASSLVPPRDEQFF | TGTGCCAGCAGCTTAGTCCCCCCTCGGGATGAGCAGTTCTTC
17 | TRBD1 | NA | TRBJ2-6 | TRBV5-1 | CASSQLTGSSGANVLTF | TGCGCCAGCAGCCAATTGACAGGGAGCTCTGGGGCCAACGTCCTGACTTTC
13 | TRBD2 | NA | TRBJ2-7 | TRBV12-5 | CASRDGGGPEQYF | TGTGCTAGCCGAGACGGGGGGGGTCCCGAGCAGTACTTC
15 | TRBD1 | few | TRBJ2-7 | TRBV5-1 | CASSLARDRVYEQYF | TGCGCCAGCAGCTTGGCCCGGGACAGGGTCTACGAGCAGTACTTC
15 | TRBD2 | NA | TRBJ2-1 | TRBV9 | CASSVASGSFDEQFF | TGTGCCAGCAGCGTAGCGAGCGGGAGTTTCGATGAGCAGTTCTTC
16 | TRBD1 | once | TRBJ1-5 | TRBV6-1 | CASSSLTGHSNQPQHF | TGTGCCAGCAGTTCGCTGACAGGGCATAGCAATCAGCCCCAGCATTTT
12 | NA | NA | TRBJ1-2 | TRBV6-2/TRBV6-3 | CATAAFIGGYTF | TGTGCCACCGCCGCGTTCATAGGCGGCTACACCTTC
16 | TRBD2 | NA | TRBJ2-5 | TRBV14 | CASSQRLARGQETQYF | TGTGCCAGCAGCCAGAGACTAGCCCGAGGTCAAGAGACCCAGTACTTC
16 | NA | NA | TRBJ2-7 | TRBV5-1 | CASSLRAATTSYKQYF | TGCGCCAGCAGCTTGAGGGCAGCCACAACCTCCTACAAGCAGTACTTC
18 | NA | NA | TRBJ2-6 | TRBV12-3/TRBV12-4 | CASRTGLAWLSGANVLTF | TGTGCCAGCAGAACGGGTCTAGCGTGGCTATCTGGGGCCAACGTCCTGACTTTC
12 | NA | once | TRBJ2-7 | TRBV20-1 | CSASGQFYEQYF | TGCAGTGCTAGCGGACAGTTCTACGAGCAGTACTTC
14 | NA | NA | TRBJ2-7 | TRBV27 | CASSPARTSYEQYF | TGTGCCAGCAGTCCCGCGAGAACTTCCTACGAGCAGTACTTC
18 | NA | NA | TRBJ2-1 | TRBV28 | CASSSLYQGTKPYDEQFF | TGTGCCAGCAGCTCGCTTTACCAGGGAACTAAACCCTACGATGAGCAGTTCTTC
14 | TRBD2 | NA | TRBJ2-1 | TRBV29-1 | CSVPTSGRAGEQFF | TGCAGCGTACCGACTAGCGGGAGGGCCGGTGAGCAGTTCTTC
17 | TRBD1 | NA | TRBJ2-7 | TRBV27 | CASSAVRTGLMGHEQYF | TGTGCCAGCAGTGCCGTGAGGACAGGGTTGATGGGTCACGAGCAGTACTTC
13 | NA | NA | TRBJ1-5 | TRBV6-4 | CASIRKGDQPQHF | TGTGCCAGCATTAGGAAAGGGGATCAGCCCCAGCATTTT
16 | TRBD2 | NA | TRBJ2-1 | TRBV12-3/TRBV12-4 | CASSSRTSGGDNEQFF | TGTGCCAGCAGTTCCCGGACTAGCGGGGGGGACAATGAGCAGTTCTTC
15 | TRBD1 | few | TRBJ2-1 | TRBV5-1 | CASSLEGAGYNEQFF | TGCGCCAGCAGCTTGGAGGGGGCCGGCTACAATGAGCAGTTCTTC
13 | TRBD1 | NA | TRBJ2-3 | TRBV24-1 | CATKTGETDTQYF | TGTGCCACGAAGACAGGGGAGACAGATACGCAGTATTTT
16 | TRBD2 | NA | TRBJ2-3 | TRBV12-3/TRBV12-4 | CASSSLAGGKTDTQYF | TGTGCCAGCAGTTCCCTAGCGGGAGGGAAGACAGATACGCAGTATTTT
14 | TRBD1 | few | TRBJ2-7 | TRBV6-6 | CASSYPGQALYLYF | TGTGCCAGCAGTTACCCCGGACAGGCCCTTTACCTGTACTTC
11 | NA | once | TRBJ1-1 | TRBV7-6 | CASGVGTEAFF | TGTGCCAGCGGAGTAGGTACGGAAGCTTTCTTT
15 | TRBD2 | NA | TRBJ2-3 | TRBV29-1 | CSVPSGRPLTDTQYF | TGCAGCGTCCCTAGCGGGAGACCTCTCACAGATACGCAGTATTTT
14 | NA | NA | TRBJ2-1 | TRBV4-3 | CASSQEGGLDEQFF | TGCGCCAGCAGCCAAGAGGGGGGCCTAGATGAGCAGTTCTTC
14 | TRBD2 | NA | TRBJ2-1 | TRBV10-3 | CAIREGLGVDVQFF | TGTGCCATCAGGGAGGGACTAGGGGTCGATGTGCAGTTCTTC
15 | TRBD1 | few | TRBJ2-7 | TRBV5-1 | CASSLVGQGLGEQYF | TGCGCCAGCAGCTTGGTCGGACAGGGGCTCGGCGAGCAGTACTTC